A selection of T cell receptor beta chains follows, all from one sample in a study of T cell responses to AZD1222 COVID-19 vaccine. Clones were sequenced by immunoSEQ multiplex PCR, and TCRdb holds only the in-frame ones, with some missing. The sample shows 140,000 to 150,000 clones, 80% to 90% of them seen only once. The sample here was peripheral blood, taken on day 0 of AZD1222 vaccination. The receptors were gathered from an adult in good health. CDR3s include the opening cysteine and the closing phenylalanine or tryptophan. A D gene is named only where the DNA matches it firmly. A clone size is listed for some rows: how often the clone was seen (once, few, many), or a class if it is expanded.

J gene: TRBJ1-5
clone size: few
V gene: TRBV19
D gene: -
CDR3 DNA: TGTGCCAGTAGTATAGTAGGGGGTGGCAATCAGCCCCAGCATTTT
CDR3 protein: CASSIVGGGNQPQHF

J gene: TRBJ2-7
clone size: -
V gene: TRBV5-1
D gene: TRBD2
CDR3 DNA: TGCGCCAGCAGCTTGTTGGGGGGGAGCTCCTACGAGCAGTACTTC
CDR3 protein: CASSLLGGSSYEQYF

J gene: TRBJ1-5
clone size: -
V gene: TRBV27
D gene: -
CDR3 DNA: TGTGCCAGCAGTTTGATTGTAGGGGGGGGCCAAAGTCAGCCCCAGCATTTT
CDR3 protein: CASSLIVGGGQSQPQHF

J gene: TRBJ2-7
clone size: few
V gene: TRBV7-2
D gene: -
CDR3 DNA: TGTGCCAGCAGCTTGAGCCGGGGCACCTACGAGCAGTACTTC
CDR3 protein: CASSLSRGTYEQYF

J gene: TRBJ2-7
clone size: -
V gene: TRBV28
D gene: TRBD2
CDR3 DNA: TGTGCCAGCAGTTTAAAACTAGCGGGTTTATACGAGCAGTACTTC
CDR3 protein: CASSLKLAGLYEQYF

J gene: TRBJ1-6
clone size: -
V gene: TRBV30
D gene: -
CDR3 DNA: TGTGCCTGGAGTGAGGGGGGGCCAGTTTCACCCCTCCACTTT
CDR3 protein: CAWSEGGPVSPLHF

J gene: TRBJ2-1
clone size: -
V gene: TRBV10-3
D gene: -
CDR3 DNA: TGTGCCATCAGTGGAATACCGGACCCTCACCCCAATGAGCAGTTCTTC
CDR3 protein: CAISGIPDPHPNEQFF

J gene: TRBJ2-3
clone size: -
V gene: TRBV9
D gene: -
CDR3 DNA: TGTGCCAGCAGCTCCCCCCCCTGGGGGCAGTATTTT
CDR3 protein: CASSSPPWGQYF

J gene: TRBJ1-3
clone size: -
V gene: TRBV7-6
D gene: -
CDR3 DNA: TGTGCCAGCAGTTCGTCTGCAGGAAACACCATATATTTT
CDR3 protein: CASSSSAGNTIYF

J gene: TRBJ1-4
clone size: -
V gene: TRBV30
D gene: -
CDR3 DNA: TGTGCCTGGAGTGCTGGGCGGGGGGATGAAAAACTGTTTTTT
CDR3 protein: CAWSAGRGDEKLFF

J gene: TRBJ1-6
clone size: few
V gene: TRBV2
D gene: -
CDR3 DNA: TGTGCCAGCAGTGACCAGCAGCCAGGGTATAATTCACCCCTCCACTTT
CDR3 protein: CASSDQQPGYNSPLHF

J gene: TRBJ2-1
clone size: -
V gene: TRBV2
D gene: -
CDR3 DNA: TGTGCCAGCAGTGCGGGGACTGTCCCCAATGAGCAGTTCTTC
CDR3 protein: CASSAGTVPNEQFF

J gene: TRBJ2-3
clone size: -
V gene: TRBV16
D gene: TRBD2
CDR3 DNA: TGTGCCAGCAGCCTTTGGGGGACTAACACAGATACGCAGTATTTT
CDR3 protein: CASSLWGTNTDTQYF

J gene: TRBJ1-5
clone size: -
V gene: TRBV9
D gene: -
CDR3 DNA: TGTGCCAGCAGCGCCTCCGGGCTCAATCAGCCCCAGCATTTT
CDR3 protein: CASSASGLNQPQHF

J gene: TRBJ2-3
clone size: -
V gene: TRBV4-1
D gene: -
CDR3 DNA: TGCGCCAGCAGCCATCTCACGGGCGGCGGAGAAAGGTTTGAAGATACGCAGTATTTT
CDR3 protein: CASSHLTGGGERFEDTQYF

J gene: TRBJ2-1
clone size: -
V gene: TRBV5-1
D gene: TRBD2
CDR3 DNA: TGCGCCAGCAGCATGGGGGCTAGCGGGAGGTCATCGAACTACAATGAGCAGTTCTTC
CDR3 protein: CASSMGASGRSSNYNEQFF

J gene: TRBJ2-3
clone size: once
V gene: TRBV19
D gene: -
CDR3 DNA: TGTGCCAGTAGTCTAGATTATCAGGGAGGTACGCAGTATTTT
CDR3 protein: CASSLDYQGGTQYF

J gene: TRBJ1-1
clone size: -
V gene: TRBV4-1
D gene: TRBD1
CDR3 DNA: TGCGCCAGCAGCCATCTCCGATGGGGGGACAGGGGGAACACTGAAGCTTTCTTT
CDR3 protein: CASSHLRWGDRGNTEAFF

J gene: TRBJ2-5
clone size: -
V gene: TRBV6-4
D gene: TRBD1
CDR3 DNA: TGTGCCAGCACCTTGACAGGGGGCGCGGAGACCCAGTACTTC
CDR3 protein: CASTLTGGAETQYF

J gene: TRBJ1-3
clone size: -
V gene: TRBV9
D gene: -
CDR3 DNA: TGTGCCAGCAGCGCTCTCCCGAGCTCTGGAAACACCATATATTTT
CDR3 protein: CASSALPSSGNTIYF

J gene: TRBJ2-1
clone size: -
V gene: TRBV27
D gene: -
CDR3 DNA: TGTGCCAGCAGTTTATCCGGACGGAATGAGCAGTTCTTC
CDR3 protein: CASSLSGRNEQFF

J gene: TRBJ1-1
clone size: once
V gene: TRBV5-5
D gene: -
CDR3 DNA: TGTGCCAGCGTTGGGGCGGCTCGGCGGATGAACACTGAAGCTTTCTTT
CDR3 protein: CASVGAARRMNTEAFF

J gene: TRBJ1-5
clone size: -
V gene: TRBV18
D gene: -
CDR3 DNA: TGTGCCAGCTCAATTGGGGGGAAGAATCAGCCCCAGCATTTT
CDR3 protein: CASSIGGKNQPQHF

J gene: TRBJ2-3
clone size: -
V gene: TRBV10-1
D gene: -
CDR3 DNA: TGCGCCAGCAGTGAGGACGGGACAGATACGCAGTATTTT
CDR3 protein: CASSEDGTDTQYF

J gene: TRBJ2-3
clone size: -
V gene: TRBV5-1
D gene: TRBD2
CDR3 DNA: TGCGCCAGCAGCCCCCAAAGGAGCGGGAGAGATACGCAGTATTTT
CDR3 protein: CASSPQRSGRDTQYF

J gene: TRBJ2-7
clone size: -
V gene: TRBV19
D gene: TRBD1
CDR3 DNA: TGTGCCAGTAGTAACAATGCCGGGACAGGGAAAACCTACGAGCAGTACTTC
CDR3 protein: CASSNNAGTGKTYEQYF

J gene: TRBJ1-5
clone size: -
V gene: TRBV5-5
D gene: TRBD1
CDR3 DNA: TGTGCCAGCAGCTCGGGACAGTCTTATCAGCCCCAGCATTTT
CDR3 protein: CASSSGQSYQPQHF

J gene: TRBJ2-3
clone size: once
V gene: TRBV3-1/TRBV3-2
D gene: TRBD2
CDR3 DNA: TGTGCCAGCAGCCTGCCCGGACTAGCGGGGACCACAGATACGCAGTATTTT
CDR3 protein: CASSLPGLAGTTDTQYF

J gene: TRBJ2-4
clone size: -
V gene: TRBV7-9
D gene: -
CDR3 DNA: TGTGCCAGCAGCTTATCAGTAGCCAAAAACATTCAGTACTTC
CDR3 protein: CASSLSVAKNIQYF

J gene: TRBJ2-5
clone size: -
V gene: TRBV30
D gene: TRBD1
CDR3 DNA: TGTGCCTGGAGATATGGACAGGGGGCGGTCCAAGAGACCCAGTACTTC
CDR3 protein: CAWRYGQGAVQETQYF

J gene: TRBJ1-2
clone size: -
V gene: TRBV28
D gene: TRBD1
CDR3 DNA: TGTGCCAGCAGTTCACCGACAGGGTTCGGTGGCTACACCTTC
CDR3 protein: CASSSPTGFGGYTF

J gene: TRBJ1-2
clone size: -
V gene: TRBV6-1
D gene: TRBD1
CDR3 DNA: TGTGCCAGCAGTTTCCCACAGGGGAGGAACTATGGCTACACCTTC
CDR3 protein: CASSFPQGRNYGYTF

J gene: TRBJ2-7
clone size: -
V gene: TRBV30
D gene: -
CDR3 DNA: TGTGCCTGGAGCTCCCCCCTTGCACACGAGCAGTACTTC
CDR3 protein: CAWSSPLAHEQYF

J gene: TRBJ1-1
clone size: -
V gene: TRBV4-2
D gene: -
CDR3 DNA: TGTGCCAGCAGCCAAGGGGCGAACACTGAAGCTTTCTTT
CDR3 protein: CASSQGANTEAFF

J gene: TRBJ1-1
clone size: -
V gene: TRBV4-1
D gene: TRBD1
CDR3 DNA: TGCGCCAGCAGCCAAGACGCGGCAGGGGGGACCACTGAAGCTTTCTTT
CDR3 protein: CASSQDAAGGTTEAFF

J gene: TRBJ2-1
clone size: -
V gene: TRBV9
D gene: -
CDR3 DNA: TGTGCCAGCAGCGTAGATTCGTACGGGGGGCCGTACAATGAGCAGTTCTTC
CDR3 protein: CASSVDSYGGPYNEQFF

J gene: TRBJ2-2
clone size: -
V gene: TRBV28
D gene: TRBD2
CDR3 DNA: TGTGCCAGCAGTTCCTCAGGACTAGCTCACACCGGGGAGCTGTTTTTT
CDR3 protein: CASSSSGLAHTGELFF

J gene: TRBJ2-3
clone size: -
V gene: TRBV3-1/TRBV3-2
D gene: -
CDR3 DNA: TGTGCCAGCAGCCAAGGGCCGCACACAGATACGCAGTATTTT
CDR3 protein: CASSQGPHTDTQYF

J gene: TRBJ1-2
clone size: -
V gene: TRBV7-8
D gene: -
CDR3 DNA: TGTGCCAGCAGCTTAGCCGGGACCTTCTATGGCTACACCTTC
CDR3 protein: CASSLAGTFYGYTF

J gene: TRBJ1-2
clone size: -
V gene: TRBV24-1
D gene: -
CDR3 DNA: TGTGCCACCAGTGGTTCCATTCCCTATGGCTACACCTTC
CDR3 protein: CATSGSIPYGYTF

J gene: TRBJ2-7
clone size: once
V gene: TRBV19
D gene: -
CDR3 DNA: TGTGCCAGTAGCCACTCCGGACGGCAGTACGAGCAGTACTTC
CDR3 protein: CASSHSGRQYEQYF

J gene: TRBJ2-5
clone size: -
V gene: TRBV5-1
D gene: -
CDR3 DNA: TGCGCCAGCAGCTCCCACAGGGCTGTTGGAGAGACCCAGTACTTC
CDR3 protein: CASSSHRAVGETQYF

J gene: TRBJ1-3
clone size: -
V gene: TRBV18
D gene: -
CDR3 DNA: TGTGCCAGCTCACCTTCTAAGTCTGTCTCTGGAAACACCATATATTTT
CDR3 protein: CASSPSKSVSGNTIYF

J gene: TRBJ1-1
clone size: -
V gene: TRBV5-1
D gene: -
CDR3 DNA: TGCGCCAGCAGCCCCACTTTGAGGGCTGAAGCTTTCTTT
CDR3 protein: CASSPTLRAEAFF

J gene: TRBJ1-1
clone size: -
V gene: TRBV21-1
D gene: -
CDR3 DNA: TGTGCCAGCAGCAAGGGTCGCGGGGTGGGAGGACCTGAAGCTTTCTTT
CDR3 protein: CASSKGRGVGGPEAFF

J gene: TRBJ1-1
clone size: -
V gene: TRBV5-1
D gene: -
CDR3 DNA: TGCGCCAGCAGCTTACCCGGGACTCGGAACACTGAAGCTTTCTTT
CDR3 protein: CASSLPGTRNTEAFF

J gene: TRBJ1-5
clone size: -
V gene: TRBV10-3
D gene: -
CDR3 DNA: TGTGCCATCAGTGAATTTAGCGATCAGCCCCAGCATTTT
CDR3 protein: CAISEFSDQPQHF

J gene: TRBJ1-4
clone size: once
V gene: TRBV27
D gene: -
CDR3 DNA: TGTGCCAGCAGTTTAGCCAGGGGAGGCGTTGAAAAACTGTTTTTT
CDR3 protein: CASSLARGGVEKLFF

J gene: TRBJ1-6
clone size: -
V gene: TRBV20-1
D gene: -
CDR3 DNA: TGCAGTGCTAGTGACCGGGACCCGGCGGCATCACCCCTCCACTTT
CDR3 protein: CSASDRDPAASPLHF

J gene: TRBJ2-7
clone size: few
V gene: TRBV6-5
D gene: TRBD2
CDR3 DNA: TGTGCCAGCAGTCCTAGCGGGCCTACCTACGAGCAGTACTTC
CDR3 protein: CASSPSGPTYEQYF

J gene: TRBJ1-6
clone size: -
V gene: TRBV18
D gene: TRBD1
CDR3 DNA: TGTGCCAGCTCAGGGGACAGCGAGTATTCACCCCTCCACTTT
CDR3 protein: CASSGDSEYSPLHF

J gene: TRBJ2-7
clone size: -
V gene: TRBV18
D gene: -
CDR3 DNA: TGTGCCAGCTCCGGGAAAATGATTGGGGCGGGCTACGAGCAGTACTTC
CDR3 protein: CASSGKMIGAGYEQYF